This T cell receptor beta chain came from a study of monozygotic twins with inflammatory bowel disease. Comment on this clonotype: What it binds is unknown.

Each UMI harboured a 6-nucleotide sample barcode and was appended via template switching. TCRdb re-called the 5' RACE reads, yielding one record per CDR3 amino acid sequence without DNA. There are 150,000 to 200,000 distinct CDR3 sequences in the sample, with 7.4% held by the top ten. The CDR3 has 14 residues. Germline-derived CDR1 and CDR2 are LNHDA and SQIVND (reference sequence). Study-level points and caveats: Ultimately, a single strong signal or clonotype associated with IBD was not supported. Perhaps reflecting limited power, concordant and discordant twins did not differ in repertoire similarity. IBD patients exhibited fewer clonotypes shared with other individuals than healthy twins, particularly with disease activity.

J is TRBJ1-1 and V is TRBV19; TCRdb returns TRBD1, unconfirmable since there is no DNA. The TCR sequence derives from a human donor with ulcerative colitis or Crohn's disease, or a healthy co-twin of an affected twin (not recorded which). Sample: blood. CDR3 region: CASSISGSWTEAFF.